This entry lists 13 T cell receptor beta chains sequenced from one sample in a study of CXCR3-negative and CXCR3-positive naive CD8 T cells. TRB cDNA was prepared as libraries by UMI-labeled 5' RACE. TCRdb reprocessed the 5' RACE reads and reports one entry per CDR3 protein, with no DNA. This table holds just under 6,000 distinct CDR3 sequences. Broader study findings: For CXCR3-positive naive cells, TRB CDR3s were more hydrophobic than those of CXCR3-negative naive cells.

These TCRs' antigens remain unknown. Sequenced material: naive CXCR3+ CD8+ T cells from blood. Specified subset: CD45RO-CCR7+CD27+CD95- naive CD8+ T cells expressing CXCR3 (TNR3+). These TCRs come from a human donor in good health. Some clones in this sample may be carry-over from other donors' samples.

The V gene is TRBV27, the J gene TRBJ1-5; the TCRdb D gene call, TRBD1, has no DNA to confirm it. CDR1 is MNHEY and CDR2 is SMNVEV in the germline V gene (reference sequence). The CDR3 loop spans 16 amino acids. The CDR3 is CASSSHPQGAWQPQHF.

Here the CDR3 reads CASSGLAGNREQYF. V usage is TRBV28 and J usage is TRBJ2-7; the D gene TCRdb calls, TRBD2, cannot be checked with no DNA. Germline CDR1 is MDHEN and CDR2 is SYDVKM. The CDR3 spans 14 residues.

This CDR3 is CSVAPYWGLSYEQYF. The chain combines TRBV29-1 with TRBJ2-7; as DNA is missing, the TRBD1 call by TCRdb cannot be tested. Germline V gene sequence: CDR1 SQVTM, CDR2 ANQGSEA. The CDR3 is 15 residues long.

The chain's CDR3 is CASSAGLVDEQFF. The chain is built from TRBV11-1 and TRBJ2-1; the TCRdb D gene call, TRBD2, has no DNA to confirm it. The germline V gene encodes CDR1 SGHAT and CDR2 FQDESV (reference sequence). The CDR3 contains 13 residues.

This chain connects TRBV7-2 to TRBJ1-1. Germline values: CDR1 SGHTA, CDR2 FQGNSA. The CDR3 consists of 13 residues. Here the CDR3 reads CASSLALSSEAFF.

This rearrangement joins TRBV25-1 to TRBJ1-2. The CDR3 has 15 residues. CDR1 is MGHDK, CDR2 SYGVNS, per germline. This CDR3 is CASRGRRGFNYGYTF.

V and J are TRBV14 and TRBJ1-6. The CDR3 is 14 residues long. Germline V lookup: CDR1 SGHDN, CDR2 FVKESK. CDR3 region: CASSLGPRNSPLHF. Variable domain in full (rest from reference TRBV14 and TRBJ1-6): EAGVTQFPSHSVIEKGQTVTLRCDPISGHDNLYWYRRVMGKEIKFLLHFVKESKQDESGMPNNRFLAERTGGTYSTLKVQPAELEDSGVYFCASSLGPRNSPLHFGNGTRLTVT.

This clonotype is classed as medium-sized (0.01 to 0.1%) by frequency. This chain uses TRBV28 with TRBJ1-1; TCRdb's D call of TRBD1 is untestable without DNA. The germline V gene has CDR1 MDHEN and CDR2 SYDVKM. This CDR3 region has 14 residues. CDR3: CASSQRGAGTEAFF.

This clonotype registers medium-sized by frequency. The chain links TRBV4-2 to TRBJ2-7; TCRdb indicates TRBD1, and absent DNA this call remains unverified. The CDR3 has 15 amino acids. Looked up from germline, CDR1 is LGHNA and CDR2 is YNFKEQ. The CDR3 protein is CASSTRDGEGDEQYF.

CDR3 in amino acids: CSVATGDHNTGELFF. The rearrangement uses TRBV29-1 and TRBJ2-2; TCRdb picks TRBD1, but there is no DNA to check that call. The CDR3 loop spans 15 amino acids. Germline V gives CDR1 SQVTM, CDR2 ANQGSEA.

This clonotype counts as medium-sized by frequency. CDR3: CASSLSGLYNEQFF. The chain has TRBV12-3 or TRBV12-4 and TRBJ2-1. The CDR3 sequence is 14 residues long.

According to its frequency, this clonotype is medium-sized. This sequence joins TRBV10-3 and TRBJ2-1; TCRdb selects TRBD2, and the lack of DNA leaves this call unchecked. Per germline, CDR1 ENHRY and CDR2 SYGVKD. This CDR3 is 13 amino acids long. CDR3 loop: CAISEGDSPEQFF.

The chain uses TRBV7-2 and TRBJ2-1; TCRdb gives TRBD2 as the D gene, but with no DNA this cannot be confirmed. This CDR3 spans 16 amino acids. CDR1 is SGHTA, CDR2 FQGNSA, per germline. The CDR3 here is CASSPTRWTSGNEQFF.